Described below is a single T cell receptor beta chain sequence and its context. An end of the junction differs from the germline gene, which may be a read error. Only in-frame clones appear in the TCRdb table, and some are missing; sequencing was by immunoSEQ multiplex PCR. The table has 300,000 or so clones, 91% seen once. The record originates from a study of blood T cell repertoires in COVID-19. The Seattle site enrolled patients during active infection and followed them longitudinally. Germline loops: CDR1 SGHVS, CDR2 FQNEAQ. The length of the CDR3 is 13 residues. The receptor's source is a woman in her 30s with COVID-19, enrolled during active disease. The V call is TRBV7-8, the J call TRBJ1-2; TRBD1 might be the D (5 bases). Input material: peripheral blood. Here the CDR3 reads CASSFLQGGGYTF. CDR3 sequence (DNA): TGTGCCAGCAGCTTCCTCCAGGGAGGCGGCTACACCTTT.